This T cell receptor beta chain came from a study of T cell clones after liver transplantation. The overall study: TCRbeta sequencing after a pre-transplant mixed lymphocyte reaction identified graft-donor-reactive clones, later tracked in post-transplant blood. Study results and caveats: These preliminary findings come from unstandardized post-transplant sampling times.

Trimming at V came to 5 bases and at J to 4 bases, leaving 10 bases not matched to a gene. The V gene's germline CDR1 is SGHAT and CDR2 FQNNGV. The CDR3 length is 15 residues. Concerning this clone: Its specificity is not known.

Clones were read by immunoSEQ multiplex PCR, and TCRdb kept only the in-frame ones, dropping some. The sample holds over 45,000 clones, 55% to 85% seen once. The chain links TRBV11-2 to TRBJ1-1, with 7 nucleotides matching TRBD1. The input for sequencing was CD4+ T cells from blood, taken less than 70 months after liver transplant. The sequence came from a human patient who received a liver transplant. Some T cells here may be from the graft donor. Written as DNA, the CDR3 is TGTGCCAGCAGCCCCGACAGGGTCGTAGGCACTGAAGCTTTCTTT. Protein product: CASSPDRVVGTEAFF.